This TCR beta chain was sequenced during a study of cytomegalovirus exposure and HLA in healthy donors. Study-wide findings and caveats: Exclusion as indistinguishable affected some V segments, including TRBV6-2 and TRBV6-3. Generally TCR sequences proved uncommon, though certain public TCRs appeared in numerous donors. Cytomegalovirus-associated status was assigned to about 150 TCR beta chains.

V dropped 8 bases and J dropped 0 bases, with 16 bases sitting between them. CDR3 length: 15 residues. Germline CDR1 and CDR2: SNHLY and FYNNEI. PCR employed 60 Vbeta and 13 Jbeta primers. Clones were sequenced by immunoSEQ multiplex PCR, and TCRdb holds only the in-frame ones, with some missing. The repertoire has under 200,000 clones, more than 65% of them found once; the top ten carry less than 2%. As to this clone: Its target is unknown.

Sequencing was performed on PBMCs. The TCR sequence derives from a woman in her 30s in good health and CMV-seronegative. The chain is built from TRBV2 and TRBJ1-1, with a tentative D call TRBD1 (6 bases). This CDR3 is CASVVQGGLNTEAFF. CDR3 nucleotides: TGTGCCAGCGTGGTTCAAGGGGGACTGAACACTGAAGCTTTCTTT.